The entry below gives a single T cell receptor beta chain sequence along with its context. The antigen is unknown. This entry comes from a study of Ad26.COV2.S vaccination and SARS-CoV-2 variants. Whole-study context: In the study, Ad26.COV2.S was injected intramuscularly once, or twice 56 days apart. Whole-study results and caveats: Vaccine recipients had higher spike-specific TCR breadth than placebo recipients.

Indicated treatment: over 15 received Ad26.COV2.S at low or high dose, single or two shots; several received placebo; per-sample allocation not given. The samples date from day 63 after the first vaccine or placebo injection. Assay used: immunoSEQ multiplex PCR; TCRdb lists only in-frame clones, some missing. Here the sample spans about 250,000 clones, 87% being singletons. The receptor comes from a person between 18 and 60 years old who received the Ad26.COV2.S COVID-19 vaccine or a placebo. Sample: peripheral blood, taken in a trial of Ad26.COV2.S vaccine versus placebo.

CDR3 sequence: CATGQGGDNEQFF. The CDR3 nucleotides read TGTGCCACAGGACAGGGCGGCGACAATGAGCAGTTCTTC. The rearrangement joins TRBV5-4 to TRBJ2-1, with 8 bases identical to TRBD1. The CDR3 sequence is 13 residues long. CDR1 SGHNT and CDR2 YYREEE come from the germline V gene (reference sequence). Trimming cost V 9 bases and J 5 bases; bases outside gene matches: 7.